This T cell receptor (beta chain) was captured in a study of OX40 agonist ivuxolimab in advanced cancers. For the wider study: The costimulatory receptor OX40 (CD134) was targeted by ivuxolimab, a fully human IgG2 agonistic monoclonal antibody. The dose-escalation cohort was almost 85% male with a mean age of roughly 62 years, ranging from about 20 to 80. Patients were allowed to have had prior anti-PD-1, anti-PD-L1 or anti-CTLA-4 therapy, and 40% of the dose-escalation patients had been treated with checkpoint inhibitors. Of the 50 or so patients in dose escalation, 19 had hepatocellular carcinoma, roughly 15 had melanoma, 9 had renal cell carcinoma and 9 had head and neck cancer. The point of sequencing TCRbeta in the periphery was to test whether ivuxolimab changed TCR sequence diversity and drove clonal T-cell expansion. Intravenous ivuxolimab was administered to patients every 2 weeks at six dose levels: 0.01, 0.1, 0.3, 1.5, 3 and 10 mg/kg. The paper reports the monotherapy dose-escalation portion (N = 52 patients) of the phase I ivuxolimab trial. Three dose-escalation patients achieved partial responses, one with hepatocellular carcinoma and two with cutaneous melanoma. Broad study findings and their caveats: At doses from 0.1 to 3.0 mg/kg, clonal expansion was seen in both CD4+ and CD8+ blood T cells between baseline and week 6. Low levels of normalized T-cell clonal expansion were also seen in some patients who did not respond. In partial responders in the 0.1-3.0 mg/kg groups, normalized peripheral clonal expansion was found to be among the lowest, especially among CD8+ T cells. The antigen specificity of the clonally expanded peripheral T cells was not determined. After ivuxolimab, CD8+ T cells had more expanded clones than CD4+ T cells on average.

V is shortened by 7 bases, J by 3 bases, and the region joining them spans 16 bases. The CDR1 and CDR2 encoded by the germline V gene (reference sequence) are LNHDA and SQIVND. The CDR3 spans 15 residues, from the cysteine through the phenylalanine. Only the CDR3 portion is preserved as DNA: 45 bases, with reading frame beginning at the first base. To sequence the TCRbeta CDR3 region, genomic DNA was isolated from the sorted cells. TCRbeta CDR3 regions were sequenced using the immunoSEQ Assay. Held by TCRdb, this immuneACCESS table contains in-frame sequences only and omits some clones. Under half of the omission traces to an unresolved V gene where checked; the cause of the rest is unknown. Within this sample are about 64,000 clones, with around 89% of them counted one time only. The ten largest make up roughly 0.66% of the sample. The trial excluded patients who had a history of autoimmune disease or who were on systemic immunosuppression. Peripheral blood for TCR sequencing was collected from all dose cohorts at baseline, on cycle 4 day 1, and on cycle 7 day 1. Samples were obtained from an open-label, multicenter, first-in-human phase I dose-escalation trial of ivuxolimab. Adults with locally advanced or metastatic melanoma, renal cell, hepatocellular, or head and neck squamous cell carcinoma were enrolled in the trial. Before TCR sequencing, CD4+ and CD8+ T cells were separately sorted from peripheral blood.

With respect to this clone: Its specific antigen is unknown. The input lacks base qualities; no much larger clone sits a single base away.

Recombination connected TRBV19 to TRBJ1-5, with TRBD1 as a weak D call on 6 bases. The starting material was CD4+ or CD8+ T cells sorted from blood, obtained in a trial of the OX40 agonist ivuxolimab. The TCR sequence derives from an adult with an advanced solid tumor such as melanoma, head and neck, liver or kidney cancer. Read as DNA, the sequence is TGTGCCAGTACCCCGGGGGGGGGCCTCAATCAGCCCCAGCATTTT. It codes for CASTPGGGLNQPQHF.